This passage covers 4 T cell receptor beta chains from one sample sequenced in a study of cytomegalovirus exposure and HLA in healthy donors. Only in-frame clones appear in the TCRdb table, and some are missing; sequencing was by immunoSEQ multiplex PCR. The repertoire holds some 260,000 clones, with roughly 88% as singletons. Specimen: PBMCs. These receptors all come from a woman aged 25 to 45 in good health and CMV-seronegative.

V is TRBV6-1 and J is TRBJ2-1; 9 bases are a match to TRBD2. This CDR3 region has 12 residues. Germline assignment: CDR1 MNHNS and CDR2 SASEGT. Unmatched junction bases numbered 5, after V lost 8 bases and J lost 9 bases. The CDR3 nucleotides read TGTGCCAGCGGGGAAGCGGGAGGTGAGCAGTTCTTC. Its protein product is CASGEAGGEQFF.

The chain couples TRBV28 to TRBJ1-5, with D maybe TRBD1 (6 bases). The CDR3 totals 14 residues. Deletions cut 3 bases from V and 2 bases from J, with 8 bases between. Germline lookup yields CDR1 MDHEN and CDR2 SYDVKM. As DNA, the CDR3 is TGTGCCAGCAGTTTGGCAGGGGGCAATCAGCCCCAGCATTTT. As protein: CASSLAGGNQPQHF.

The J gene is TRBJ2-1, the V gene TRBV28; D gene unclear. Germline V gene sequence: CDR1 MDHEN, CDR2 SYDVKM. The V gene lost 5 bases and the J gene lost 5 bases, with 4 bases spanning the gap. This CDR3 is built from 11 residues. The DNA of the CDR3 is TGTGCCAGCAGTGCCCACAATGAGCAGTTCTTC. Protein product: CASSAHNEQFF.

V usage is TRBV7-6 and J usage is TRBJ1-1; possibly TRBD1 for D (5 bases). The germline CDR1 and CDR2 sequences are SGHVS and FNYEAQ. V lost 0 bases and J lost 1, with 9 bases in between. The CDR3 runs 15 residues. The CDR3 nucleotides read TGTGCCAGCAGCTTAGCGGGACCGACGAACACTGAAGCTTTCTTT. As protein: CASSLAGPTNTEAFF.